Detailed here is one T cell receptor beta chain. The sample belongs to a study of vaccination and CD4 T cells after COVID-19. Looking at the study overall: Testing by nasal swab PCR showed convalescent patients to be SARS-CoV-2 positive; about nine were mild and one was severe. Timing of post-vaccine sample collection was a median approximately 79 days after dose two, with a range of 14 to 241.

As for time point: late sampling 161 to 241 days after vaccination in three convalescent patients. TCRdb reprocessed the PCR reads via MiXCR and lists one record per CDR3 protein. Among 25,000 to 30,000 distinct CDR3 sequences listed, 51% were seen once. This sequence originates from a human donor who had recovered from COVID-19. This sample comprised CD4+ T cells from blood, obtained about 7 months after SARS-CoV-2 vaccination.

DNA of the CDR3: TGTGCCAGTAGGACCTCAGGGACACAGAATCGTTATGGCTACACCTTC. Translated, it gives CASRTSGTQNRYGYTF. V gene TRBV19 combines with J gene TRBJ1-2, with D perhaps matching TRBD1 (6 bases). The CDR3 is made up of 16 amino acids. Germline loops: CDR1 LNHDA, CDR2 SQIVND (reference sequence). Trimming removed 6 bases from V and 5 bases from J, with 22 bases in between. Supplemented by reference TRBV19 and TRBJ1-2, the full variable domain reads DGGITQSPKYLFRKEGQNVTLSCEQNLNHDAMYWYRQDPGQGLRLIYYSQIVNDFQKGDIAEGYSVSREKKESFPLTVTSAQKNPTAFYLCASRTSGTQNRYGYTFGSGTRLTVV.